The clone carrying this T cell receptor beta chain was seen only once. The time point is: after neoadjuvant nivolumab, at surgical resection. These newly diagnosed stage II-IVA oral cavity squamous cell carcinoma patients had no prior systemic or radiation treatment. The data were obtained in a study of neoadjuvant anti-PD-1 for oral cavity cancer. Trimming stripped 4 bases from V and 5 bases from J, with 9 bases between. The CDR3 is made up of 12 amino acids. The germline gives CDR1 SGDLS, CDR2 YYNGEE. The protocol was immunoSEQ multiplex PCR, while the TCRdb copy is restricted to in-frame clones and leaves out a portion. The table includes some 9,500 clones, roughly 70% detected once.

The chain joins TRBV9 to TRBJ1-1; D might be TRBD1 (6 bases). The source material was PBMCs, sampled after nivolumab (anti-PD-1) treatment. This clonotype originated in a person between 40 and 80 years old with oral cavity squamous cell carcinoma. Here the CDR3 reads CASSPQGTEAFF. The CDR3 region has the DNA TGTGCCAGCAGCCCTCAGGGGACTGAAGCTTTCTTT.